These 12 T cell receptor beta chains were sequenced from one sample in a study of blood T cell repertoires in COVID-19. Clones were read by immunoSEQ multiplex PCR, and TCRdb kept only the in-frame ones, dropping some. Among fewer than 300,000 clones listed, around 87% were seen once. The sample taken for sequencing was peripheral blood. The receptors come from a woman aged 45-65 years with acute or convalescent COVID-19.

V is TRBV18 and J is TRBJ2-7, with D tentatively TRBD2 (5 bases). Germline CDR1 is KGHSH and CDR2 is LQKENI. V was pared by 4 bases and J by 7 bases, with 14 bases between. This CDR3 contains 13 residues. DNA of the CDR3: TGTGCCAGCTCACAAGGACCGGGGATAGAGCAGTACTTC. It yields the protein CASSQGPGIEQYF.

This clone was observed a handful of times. The J gene is TRBJ1-4, the V gene TRBV29-1; D is uncertain. This CDR3 has 14 amino acids. Germline V lookup: CDR1 SQVTM, CDR2 ANQGSEA. Trimming removed 3 bases from V and 3 bases from J, with 11 bases in between. CDR3 amino acids: CSVDGGEANEKLFF. In DNA form, the CDR3 reads TGCAGCGTTGATGGAGGAGAGGCTAATGAAAAACTGTTTTTT.

The V and J genes are TRBV19 and TRBJ1-1, with TRBD1 matching 7 bases. The V gene's germline CDR1 is LNHDA and CDR2 SQIVND (reference sequence). V gave up 5 bases and J gave up 4 bases; unmatched junction bases: 10. The CDR3 runs 15 residues. The DNA for the CDR3 is TGTGCCAGTAGTTCAGCGCCCCGGGACAGCACTGAAGCTTTCTTT. It is translated as CASSSAPRDSTEAFF. Complete variable domain (other parts from reference TRBV19 and TRBJ1-1): DGGITQSPKYLFRKEGQNVTLSCEQNLNHDAMYWYRQDPGQGLRLIYYSQIVNDFQKGDIAEGYSVSREKKESFPLTVTSAQKNPTAFYLCASSSAPRDSTEAFFGQGTRLTVV.

In nucleotides, the CDR3 is TGTGCCAGCTCACCACGACTAGCGGACACCGGGGAGCTGTTTTTT. Amino acid sequence: CASSPRLADTGELFF. V is TRBV18 and J is TRBJ2-2, with 9 bases identical to TRBD2. V trimming: 1 base; J trimming: 3 bases; junction bases outside the gene matches: 0. This CDR3 region has 15 residues. Germline assignment: CDR1 KGHSH and CDR2 LQKENI.

The gene calls are TRBV19 and TRBJ1-1; 7 bases map to TRBD1. The length of the CDR3 is 14 residues. With 5 bases clipped from V and 5 bases from J, the junction kept 8 bases outside the gene matches. Germline loops: CDR1 LNHDA, CDR2 SQIVND (reference sequence). This chain's CDR3 is CASSARTGGTEAFF. The CDR3 DNA follows: TGTGCCAGTAGTGCCAGGACAGGCGGAACTGAAGCTTTCTTT. Combining the CDR3 with reference TRBV19 and TRBJ1-1 gives the whole variable domain DGGITQSPKYLFRKEGQNVTLSCEQNLNHDAMYWYRQDPGQGLRLIYYSQIVNDFQKGDIAEGYSVSREKKESFPLTVTSAQKNPTAFYLCASSARTGGTEAFFGQGTRLTVV.

This chain joins TRBV15 and TRBJ1-1, with D possibly matching TRBD1 (6 bases). The CDR3 sequence is 16 residues long. Germline V CDR1 and CDR2: LNHNV, YYDKDF (reference sequence). Trimming took 1 base from V and 6 from J, leaving 18 bases between them. The CDR3 DNA follows: TGTGCCACCAGCAGAGGCCGCAGGGGTGAATTCGCTGAAGCTTTCTTT. It is translated as CATSRGRRGEFAEAFF. The full variable domain, in which reference TRBV15 and TRBJ1-1 provide the parts outside the CDR3, is DAMVIQNPRYQVTQFGKPVTLSCSQTLNHNVMYWYQQKSSQAPKLLFHYYDKDFNNEADTPDNFQSRRPNTSFCFLDIRSPGLGDTAMYLCATSRGRRGEFAEAFFGQGTRLTVV.

CDR3 region: CASSEGGSYTF. In DNA, the CDR3 is TGTGCCAGCAGTGAAGGCGGGAGCTACACCTTC. The V call is TRBV2, the J call TRBJ1-2, with no clear D. The V end was cut by 1 base, the J end by 9 bases, with 6 bases between. Germline assignment: CDR1 SNHLY and CDR2 FYNNEI. This CDR3 has 11 amino acids. Full variable domain (missing parts from reference TRBV2 and TRBJ1-2): EPEVTQTPSHQVTQMGQEVILRCVPISNHLYFYWYRQILGQKVEFLVSFYNNEISEKSEIFDDQFSVERPDGSNFTLKIRSTKLEDSAMYFCASSEGGSYTFGSGTRLTVV.

This rearrangement joins TRBV6-6 to TRBJ1-2, with unresolved D. The germline V gene has CDR1 MNHNY and CDR2 SVGAGI (reference sequence). There are 13 residues in the CDR3. V lost 7 bases and J 3 bases, leaving 12 bases between the germline ends. CDR3 nucleotide sequence: TGTGCCAGCAATAAGATCGGGGACTATGGCTACACCTTC. Translating it yields CASNKIGDYGYTF.

The chain carries TRBV12-3 or TRBV12-4 and TRBJ2-7; 8 bases agree with TRBD1. V lost 1 base to trimming and J lost 13 bases; unmatched junction nucleotides: 6. CDR3 size: 12 residues. CDR3 in amino acids: CASSLVRDRFYF. In nucleotides, the CDR3 is TGTGCCAGCAGTTTAGTTCGGGACAGGTTTTACTTC.

The rearrangement joins TRBV29-1 to TRBJ1-2; TRBD1 agrees at 8 bases. V dropped 6 bases and J dropped 4; count of bases not matched to a gene: 7. CDR1 is SQVTM, CDR2 ANQGSEA, per germline. The CDR3 is 13 amino acids. The CDR3 coding sequence is TGCAGCGTGACCCGACAGGGGATCTATGGCTACACCTTC. Amino acids: CSVTRQGIYGYTF.

The rearrangement links TRBV28 to TRBJ2-7; D remains ambiguous. The germline V gene encodes CDR1 MDHEN and CDR2 SYDVKM. The CDR3 totals 12 residues. V dropped 5 bases and J dropped 6 bases, with 11 bases sitting between them. The CDR3 DNA reads as TGTGCCAGCAGTACCGGGTGGCGCGAGCAGTACTTC. Encoded protein: CASSTGWREQYF.

The genes are TRBV30 and TRBJ1-2; D call uncertain. Deletions cut 7 bases from V and 1 base from J, with 13 bases between. Germline values: CDR1 GTSNPN, CDR2 SVGIG (reference sequence). This CDR3 spans 13 amino acids. As DNA, the CDR3 is TGTGCCTCGTACTGGAGCGATAACTATGGCTACACCTTC. Its translation: CASYWSDNYGYTF.